The 17 T cell receptor beta chains below all came from one sample that was sequenced in a study of beta chain features in type 1 diabetes. Study results and caveats: Shorter TCRB CDR3s, moderately but significantly so, were found in Type 1 diabetes patients in all four CD4+ subsets.

Antigens for these TCRs are unknown. Isolated RNA was reverse transcribed in full, so expressed TCRB transcripts were sequenced. Some clones are missing from TCRdb's copy, which holds only in-frame ones; the method was immunoSEQ multiplex PCR. The sample includes about 160,000 clones, 8% to 8.5% of them seen just once. Sequencing used central memory CD4+ T cells from blood. These receptors were obtained from a woman younger than 35 with type 1 diabetes.

This rearrangement joins TRBV4-3 to TRBJ2-1, with TRBD2 matching over 7 bases. Germline V lookup: CDR1 LGHNA, CDR2 YSLEER. The CDR3 runs to 15 residues. The junction had 0 bases not matched to a gene; V was cut back by 1 base and J by 0 bases. The CDR3, as DNA: TGCGCCAGCAGCCAAGGGGGGGGCTCCTACAATGAGCAGTTCTTC. It translates to CASSQGGGSYNEQFF.

The count of this clone is one. J is TRBJ2-1 and V is TRBV6-6; a weak D match, TRBD2 (5 bases). CDR3 length: 15 residues. V lost 5 bases, J lost 2 bases, and 13 bases lay in between. Germline loops: CDR1 MNHNY, CDR2 SVGAGI (reference sequence). The CDR3 loop is CASSPDYQPYNEQFF. CDR3 coding DNA: TGTGCCAGCAGTCCAGACTACCAGCCCTACAATGAGCAGTTCTTC.

This clone was detected a few times. The chain carries TRBV7-2 and TRBJ2-7; no definite D call. Looked up from germline, CDR1 is SGHTA and CDR2 is FQGNSA. This CDR3 region has 12 residues. Trimming left V 7 bases short and J 6 bases short, with 13 bases between. CDR3 loop: CASMRLSGEQYF. The CDR3 DNA reads as TGTGCCAGCATGAGACTGAGTGGCGAGCAGTACTTC.

The sample holds a few counts of this clone. CDR3 residues: CASRTSAEQFF. The CDR3 nucleotides are TGTGCCAGCAGAACTTCTGCTGAGCAGTTCTTC. This chain uses TRBV11-1 with TRBJ2-1; D ambiguous. This CDR3 region has 11 residues. CDR1 is SGHAT and CDR2 is FQDESV in the germline V gene (reference sequence). V lost 6 bases to trimming and J lost 9 bases, with 9 bases between them.

This clone was picked up a small number of times. This chain joins TRBV14 and TRBJ2-7; 8 nucleotides align to TRBD1. The length of the CDR3 is 12 residues. The germline CDR1 and CDR2 sequences are SGHDN and FVKESK. Trimming cost V 4 bases and J 13 bases; bases outside gene matches: 9. The CDR3 nucleotides are TGTGCCAGCAGCCTACCAGGGGGCATGGGCTACTTC. Translated: CASSLPGGMGYF.

V is TRBV7-2 and J is TRBJ2-7; D unresolved. The CDR3 has 11 residues. Germline V gene data show CDR1 as SGHTA and CDR2 as FQGNSA. Trimming cost V 6 bases and J 6 bases, with 9 bases left between them. The CDR3 is CASRLDGEQYF. CDR3 nucleotide sequence: TGTGCCAGCAGGCTAGACGGCGAGCAGTACTTC. Based on the CDR3 plus reference TRBV7-2 and TRBJ2-7, the full variable domain is GAGVSQSPSNKVTEKGKDVELRCDPISGHTALYWYRQSLGQGLEFLIYFQGNSAPDKSGLPSDRFSAERTGGSVSTLTIQRTQQEDSAVYLCASRLDGEQYFGPGTRLTVT.

The chain links TRBV29-1 to TRBJ1-1; D not resolved. The CDR3 runs 13 residues. Germline CDR1 reads SQVTM; CDR2 reads ANQGSEA. Between the trimmed V and J ends, which lost 7 bases and 1 base, there was a span of 13 bases. The CDR3 nucleotides read TGCAGCGCACTCCGGGAGTGGAACACTGAAGCTTTCTTT. This codes for CSALREWNTEAFF.

The chain carries TRBV6-6 and TRBJ1-2, with TRBD1 identical over 7 bases. The junction had 10 bases not matched to a gene; V was cut back by 5 bases and J by 4 bases. CDR1 MNHNY and CDR2 SVGAGI come from the germline V gene (reference sequence). The CDR3 contains 15 residues. CDR3 sequence reads: CASSPEPDRAYGYTF. CDR3 sequence (DNA): TGTGCCAGCAGTCCCGAACCCGACAGGGCCTATGGCTACACCTTC.

The rearrangement links TRBV6-1 to TRBJ2-7; 8 bases line up with TRBD2. The V gene end was trimmed by 5 bases and the J gene end by 2 bases; junction bases not matched to a gene: 5. This CDR3 is 14 amino acids long. Germline CDR1 and CDR2: MNHNS and SASEGT. CDR3 sequence (DNA): TGTGCCAGCAGTCTCGGGGGGGCCGCCTACGAGCAGTACTTC. Its translation is CASSLGGAAYEQYF.

The genes are TRBV13 and TRBJ2-7; 9 positions agree with TRBD1. Germline V gene sequence: CDR1 PRHDT, CDR2 FYEKMQ (reference sequence). V lost 4 bases and J lost 3; bases outside the gene matches: 16. CDR3 length: 18 amino acids. The CDR3 spells CASSYRFSGTGKNYEQYF. The CDR3 nucleotides read TGTGCCAGCAGCTATAGGTTCTCTGGGACAGGGAAGAACTACGAGCAGTACTTC.

There are many counts of this clone. This chain links TRBV12-5 with TRBJ2-7; D call uncertain. In germline, CDR1 is LGHNT, CDR2 FRNRAP. The V end was cut by 3 bases, the J end by 2 bases, with 5 bases between. The CDR3 is made up of 12 amino acids. The CDR3 here is CASGLPAYEQYF. In DNA form, the CDR3 reads TGTGCTAGTGGTTTACCAGCCTACGAGCAGTACTTC.

This clone was recorded a few times. The rearrangement uses TRBV15 and TRBJ1-1; 11 nucleotides line up with TRBD1. The junction had 12 bases not matched to a gene; V was cut back by 8 bases and J by 4 bases. The CDR3 is made up of 16 amino acids. In germline, CDR1 is LNHNV, CDR2 YYDKDF (reference sequence). The CDR3 coding sequence is TGTGCCACCGATCCCGGACAGGGGGCGGGTAGCACTGAAGCTTTCTTT. Translating it yields CATDPGQGAGSTEAFF.

This clone was counted only a few times. The chain has TRBV7-2 and TRBJ1-5, with 11 bases lining up with TRBD1. Germline lookup yields CDR1 SGHTA and CDR2 FQGNSA. The CDR3 covers 16 residues. V was clipped by 5 bases and J by 1 base; unmatched bases: 4. CDR3 coding DNA: TGTGCCAGCAGCCAAGGACAGGGGGCGAGCAATCAGCCCCAGCATTTT. It yields the protein CASSQGQGASNQPQHF. Filled out from reference TRBV7-2 and TRBJ1-5, the complete variable domain reads GAGVSQSPSNKVTEKGKDVELRCDPISGHTALYWYRQSLGQGLEFLIYFQGNSAPDKSGLPSDRFSAERTGGSVSTLTIQRTQQEDSAVYLCASSQGQGASNQPQHFGDGTRLSIL.

The chain carries TRBV6-6 and TRBJ2-7; 7 bases align to TRBD2. Germline trimming cut 6 bases from V and 3 bases from J; bases unmatched to any gene: 8. CDR3 size: 14 residues. Per the germline V gene, CDR1 is MNHNY and CDR2 is SVGAGI (reference sequence). The CDR3 DNA is TGTGCCAGCAGATCGGGCGGGGGAGGCTACGAGCAGTACTTC. It yields the protein CASRSGGGGYEQYF.

This clone has only a few counts. The chain carries TRBV7-9 and TRBJ1-1; 7 bases map to TRBD1. This CDR3 comprises 12 residues. The germline gives CDR1 SEHNR, CDR2 FQNEAQ (reference sequence). Trimming at V came to 4 bases and at J to 11 bases, leaving 7 bases not matched to a gene. The CDR3: CASSSQGKRAFF. The CDR3 region has the DNA TGTGCCAGCAGCTCACAGGGGAAAAGGGCTTTCTTT.

This clone was found a few times. The V call is TRBV29-1, the J call TRBJ2-5; weak D call: TRBD2 (5 bases). This CDR3 has 11 amino acids. CDR1 is SQVTM and CDR2 is ANQGSEA in the germline V gene. The CDR3 DNA is TGCAGTACACTAGGTTGGGAGACCCAGTACTTC. This gives the protein CSTLGWETQYF.

This clone has a handful of counts. The rearrangement links TRBV2 to TRBJ2-7; TRBD1 aligns across 10 bases. CDR3 size: 14 residues. With V trimmed by 7 bases and J by 1 base, 4 bases remained unmatched. CDR1 and CDR2 (germline): SNHLY, FYNNEI. In DNA, the CDR3 is TGTGCCAGCACCTCGGGACAGGGGTCCTACGAGCAGTACTTC. Translation: CASTSGQGSYEQYF.